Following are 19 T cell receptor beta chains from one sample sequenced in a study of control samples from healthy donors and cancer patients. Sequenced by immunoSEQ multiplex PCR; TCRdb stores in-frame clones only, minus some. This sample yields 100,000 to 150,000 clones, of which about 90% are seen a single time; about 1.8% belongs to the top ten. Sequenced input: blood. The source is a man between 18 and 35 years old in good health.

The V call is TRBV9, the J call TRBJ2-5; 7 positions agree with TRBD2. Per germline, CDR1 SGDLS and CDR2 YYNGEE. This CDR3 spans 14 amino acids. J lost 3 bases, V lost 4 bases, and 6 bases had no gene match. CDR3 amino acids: CASSRSGVKETQYF. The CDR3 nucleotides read TGTGCCAGCAGCCGAAGCGGGGTCAAAGAGACCCAGTACTTC. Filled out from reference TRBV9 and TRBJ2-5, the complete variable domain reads DSGVTQTPKHLITATGQRVTLRCSPRSGDLSVYWYQQSLDQGLQFLIQYYNGEERAKGNILERFSAQQFPDLHSELNLSSLELGDSALYFCASSRSGVKETQYFGPGTRLLVL.

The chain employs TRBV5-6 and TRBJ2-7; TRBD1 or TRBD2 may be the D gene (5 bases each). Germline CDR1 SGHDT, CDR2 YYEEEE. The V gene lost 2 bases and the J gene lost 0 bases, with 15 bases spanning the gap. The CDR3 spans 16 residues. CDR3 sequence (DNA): TGTGCCAGCAGCTTACGGGGACGACGTAACTCCTACGAGCAGTACTTC. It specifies CASSLRGRRNSYEQYF.

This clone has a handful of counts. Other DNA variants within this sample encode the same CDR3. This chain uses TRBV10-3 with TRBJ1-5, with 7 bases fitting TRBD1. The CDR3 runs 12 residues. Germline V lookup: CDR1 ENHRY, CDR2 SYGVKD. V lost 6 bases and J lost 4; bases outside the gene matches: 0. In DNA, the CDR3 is TGTGCCATCAGGACAGGGAATCAGCCCCAGCATTTT. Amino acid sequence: CAIRTGNQPQHF.

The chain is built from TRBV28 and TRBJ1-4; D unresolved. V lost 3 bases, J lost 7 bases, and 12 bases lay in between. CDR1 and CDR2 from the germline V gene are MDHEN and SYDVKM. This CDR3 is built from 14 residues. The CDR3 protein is CASSFRMQPEKLFF. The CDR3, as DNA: TGTGCCAGCAGTTTTAGGATGCAGCCTGAAAAACTGTTTTTT.

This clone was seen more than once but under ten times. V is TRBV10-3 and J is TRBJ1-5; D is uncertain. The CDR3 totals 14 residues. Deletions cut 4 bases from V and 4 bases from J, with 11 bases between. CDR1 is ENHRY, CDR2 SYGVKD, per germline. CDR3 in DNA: TGTGCCATCAGTGCGTTCGGTGGGAATCAGCCCCAGCATTTT. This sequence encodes CAISAFGGNQPQHF.

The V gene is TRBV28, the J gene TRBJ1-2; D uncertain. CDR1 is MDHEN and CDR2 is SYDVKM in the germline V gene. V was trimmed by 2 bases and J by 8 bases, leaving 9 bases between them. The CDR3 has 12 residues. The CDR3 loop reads CASSLVSRGYTF. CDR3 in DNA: TGTGCCAGCAGTTTAGTCTCACGGGGCTACACCTTC.

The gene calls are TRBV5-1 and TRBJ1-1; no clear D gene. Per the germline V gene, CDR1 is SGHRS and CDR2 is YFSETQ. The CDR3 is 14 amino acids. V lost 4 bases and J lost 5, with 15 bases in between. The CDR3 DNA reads TGCGCCAGCAGCCTAGGAGCCGGAGGGACTGAAGCTTTCTTT. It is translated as CASSLGAGGTEAFF.

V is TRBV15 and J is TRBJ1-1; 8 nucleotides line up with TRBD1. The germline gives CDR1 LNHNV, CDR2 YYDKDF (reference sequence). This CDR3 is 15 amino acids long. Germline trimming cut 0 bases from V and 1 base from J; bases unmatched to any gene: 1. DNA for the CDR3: TGTGCCACCAGCAGAGATACAGGGGGGAACACTGAAGCTTTCTTT. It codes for CATSRDTGGNTEAFF.

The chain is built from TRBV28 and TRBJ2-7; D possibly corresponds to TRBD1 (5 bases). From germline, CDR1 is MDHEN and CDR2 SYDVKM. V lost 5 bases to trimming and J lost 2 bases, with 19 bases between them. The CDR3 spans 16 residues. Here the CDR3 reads CASSPFDSQSPYEQYF. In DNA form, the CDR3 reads TGTGCCAGCAGTCCATTCGACAGCCAGAGCCCCTACGAGCAGTACTTC.

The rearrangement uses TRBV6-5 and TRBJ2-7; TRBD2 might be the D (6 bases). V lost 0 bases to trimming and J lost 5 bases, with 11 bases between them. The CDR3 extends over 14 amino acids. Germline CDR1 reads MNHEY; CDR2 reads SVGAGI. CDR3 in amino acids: CASSYSLGSHEQYF. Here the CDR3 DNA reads TGTGCCAGCAGTTACTCTCTCGGGAGCCACGAGCAGTACTTC.

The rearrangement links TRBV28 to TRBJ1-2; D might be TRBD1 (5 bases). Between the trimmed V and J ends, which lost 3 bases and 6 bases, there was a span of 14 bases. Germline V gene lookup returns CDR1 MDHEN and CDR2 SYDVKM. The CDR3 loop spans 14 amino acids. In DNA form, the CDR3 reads TGTGCCAGCAGTTTTCGGGCAGGGAGCGATGGCTACACCTTC. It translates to CASSFRAGSDGYTF.

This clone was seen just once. This CDR3 reads CAWSETAYSNQPQHF. Written as DNA, the CDR3 is TGTGCCTGGAGTGAAACAGCATATAGCAATCAGCCCCAGCATTTT. The V and J genes are TRBV30 and TRBJ1-5; D uncertain. Trimming stripped 1 base from V and 0 bases from J, with 10 bases between. Germline CDR1 GTSNPN, CDR2 SVGIG (reference sequence). The CDR3 runs to 15 residues.

CDR3 DNA: TGCGCCAGCACCCCAAGCGTCGGAACCGGGGGGGGCTACACCTTC. Its protein is CASTPSVGTGGGYTF. The chain is built from TRBV4-1 and TRBJ1-2; weak D call: TRBD1 (5 bases). Germline V gives CDR1 MGHRA, CDR2 YSYEKL. The ends were cut back, 7 bases at V and 8 bases at J, with 23 bases in the middle. This CDR3 has 15 residues.

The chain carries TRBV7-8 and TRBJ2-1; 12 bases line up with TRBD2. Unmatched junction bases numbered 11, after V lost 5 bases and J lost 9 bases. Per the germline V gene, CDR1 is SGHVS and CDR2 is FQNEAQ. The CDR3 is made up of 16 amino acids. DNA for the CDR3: TGTGCCAGCAGCCCTCACAAGACTAGCGGGAGACCTGAGCAGTTCTTC. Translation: CASSPHKTSGRPEQFF.

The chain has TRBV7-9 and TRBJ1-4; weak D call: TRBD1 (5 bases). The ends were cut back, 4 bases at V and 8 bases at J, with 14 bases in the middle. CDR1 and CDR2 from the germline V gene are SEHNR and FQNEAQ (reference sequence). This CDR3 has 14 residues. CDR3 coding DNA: TGTGCCAGCAGCTCACCAGGGCGAGGGGAAAAACTGTTTTTT. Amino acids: CASSSPGRGEKLFF.

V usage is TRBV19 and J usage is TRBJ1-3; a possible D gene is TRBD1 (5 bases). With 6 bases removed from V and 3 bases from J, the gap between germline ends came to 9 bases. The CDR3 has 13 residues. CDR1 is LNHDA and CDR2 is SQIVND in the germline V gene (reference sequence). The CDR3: CASSTGGGNTIYF. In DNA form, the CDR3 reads TGTGCCAGTAGCACAGGTGGTGGAAACACCATATATTTT.

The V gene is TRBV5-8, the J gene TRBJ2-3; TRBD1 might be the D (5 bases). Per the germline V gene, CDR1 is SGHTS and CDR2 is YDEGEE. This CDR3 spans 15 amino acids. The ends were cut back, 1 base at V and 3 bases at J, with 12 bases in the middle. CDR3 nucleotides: TGTGCCAGCAGCTTGCAGGGTCAAGGTACAGATACGCAGTATTTT. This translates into CASSLQGQGTDTQYF.

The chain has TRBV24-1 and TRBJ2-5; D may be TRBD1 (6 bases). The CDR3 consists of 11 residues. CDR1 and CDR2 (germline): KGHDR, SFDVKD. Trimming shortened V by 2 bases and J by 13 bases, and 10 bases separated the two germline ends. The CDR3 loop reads CATSDSDRPYF. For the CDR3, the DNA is TGTGCCACCAGTGATTCGGACAGACCGTACTTC.

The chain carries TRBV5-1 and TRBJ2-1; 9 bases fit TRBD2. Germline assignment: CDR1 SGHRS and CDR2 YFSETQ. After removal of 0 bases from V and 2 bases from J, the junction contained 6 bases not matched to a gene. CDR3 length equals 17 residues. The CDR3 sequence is CASSLVASGTTYNEQFF. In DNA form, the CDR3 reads TGCGCCAGCAGCTTGGTGGCTAGCGGGACTACCTACAATGAGCAGTTCTTC. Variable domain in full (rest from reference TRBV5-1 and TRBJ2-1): KAGVTQTPRYLIKTRGQQVTLSCSPISGHRSVSWYQQTPGQGLQFLFEYFSETQRNKGNFPGRFSGRQFSNSRSEMNVSTLELGDSALYLCASSLVASGTTYNEQFFGPGTRLTVL.